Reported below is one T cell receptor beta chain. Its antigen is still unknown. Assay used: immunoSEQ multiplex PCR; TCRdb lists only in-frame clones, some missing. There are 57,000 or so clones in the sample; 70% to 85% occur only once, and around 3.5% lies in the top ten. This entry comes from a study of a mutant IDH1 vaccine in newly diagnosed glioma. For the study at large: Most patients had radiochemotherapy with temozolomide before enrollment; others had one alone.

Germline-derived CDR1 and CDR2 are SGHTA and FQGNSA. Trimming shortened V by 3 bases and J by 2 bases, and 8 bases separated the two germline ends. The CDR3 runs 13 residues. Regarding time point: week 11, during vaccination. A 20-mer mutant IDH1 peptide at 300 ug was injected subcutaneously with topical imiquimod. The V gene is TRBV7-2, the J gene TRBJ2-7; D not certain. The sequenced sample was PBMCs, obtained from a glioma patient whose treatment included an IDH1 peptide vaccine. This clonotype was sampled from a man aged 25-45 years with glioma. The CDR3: CASSFYGPYEQYF. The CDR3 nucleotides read TGTGCCAGCAGCTTTTATGGTCCCTACGAGCAGTACTTC.